A single sample gave rise to the 2 T cell receptor beta chains below, sequenced in a study of T cells in localized non-small cell lung cancer. Profiled with immunoSEQ multiplex PCR; TCRdb holds only in-frame clones, not every one. The sample lists some 16,000 clones; about nine tenths were seen once. Sequencing used peripheral blood, obtained before any cancer treatment. The source is a female donor aged 60 or older with stage III squamous cell lung carcinoma.

The CDR3 DNA sequence: TGTGCCACCAGGGGTCGGGACACTGAAGCTTTCTTT. It specifies CATRGRDTEAFF. The chain links TRBV10-3 to TRBJ1-1; D may be TRBD1 (6 bases). Trimming shortened V by 10 bases and J by 3 bases, and 12 bases separated the two germline ends. The CDR3 spans 12 residues. The germline CDR1 and CDR2 sequences are ENHRY and SYGVKD.

The genes are TRBV6-6 and TRBJ2-1; 9 positions agree with TRBD1. Losses at the gene ends were 6 bases for V and 2 bases for J; bases not matched to a gene: 5. This CDR3 has 15 amino acids. CDR1 is MNHNY and CDR2 is SVGAGI in the germline V gene (reference sequence). DNA of the CDR3: TGTGCCAGCAGCCAGACAGGGGGTACCTACAATGAGCAGTTCTTC. Translated: CASSQTGGTYNEQFF.